This T cell receptor (beta chain) was sequenced for a study of T-cell reconstitution after alpha-beta-depleted transplantation in children. Germline loops: CDR1 MNHEY, CDR2 SMNVEV (reference sequence). The ends were cut back, 3 bases at V and 6 bases at J, with 9 bases in the middle. The CDR3 contains 13 residues. Preparation of the TCRbeta library involved a method that used unique molecular identifiers. TCRdb independently ran MiXCR on the PCR reads; one entry per CDR3 protein. This sample has some 290,000 distinct CDR3 sequences; 23% occur once, and the top ten carry 9.5% to 12%. The source was PBMCs, mostly from graft donor cells, collected 180 days after TCRalphabeta/CD19-depleted stem cell transplant. This clonotype originated in a male patient aged 10-17 years who had a stem cell transplant for acute lymphoblastic leukemia, so the T cells may come from the graft donor. The chain recombines TRBV27 with TRBJ2-1; D is unresolved. CDR3 sequence reads: CASSLGVFNEQFF. CDR3 coding DNA: TGTGCCAGCAGTTTGGGCGTATTCAATGAGCAGTTCTTC.